This TCR beta chain was profiled in a study of blood T cell repertoires in COVID-19. Study context: Acute-phase and convalescent COVID-19 samples originated in the United States, Italy and Spain. PBMCs, B-cell-depleted T cells, or T cells were the source of the cDNA or gDNA that made up the material.

In the original workflow: Reference gene primers were amplified, and this amplification served to estimate nucleated cell counts. Only in-frame clones appear in the TCRdb table, and some are missing; sequencing was by immunoSEQ multiplex PCR. V, J and clone size derive from that table, while D and trimming were established from the DNA sequence. This table has around 300,000 clones, roughly 90% appearing once. Allocation to cohorts depended on clinical history reported by the participants. Sequenced: PBMCs or T cells enriched from blood (not recorded which). This TCR came from a woman aged 40 to 50 who had recovered from COVID-19.

The CDR3 loop reads CASSRQGYTEAFF. CDR3 nucleotides: TGTGCCAGCAGCCGACAGGGCTACACTGAAGCTTTCTTT. This chain links TRBV3-1 (or the pseudogene TRBV3-2) with TRBJ1-1; 7 positions match TRBD1. CDR1 is LGHDT, CDR2 YNNKEL, per germline (reference sequence). This CDR3 contains 13 residues. Trimming took 4 bases from V and 3 from J; bases not matched to a gene: 2.